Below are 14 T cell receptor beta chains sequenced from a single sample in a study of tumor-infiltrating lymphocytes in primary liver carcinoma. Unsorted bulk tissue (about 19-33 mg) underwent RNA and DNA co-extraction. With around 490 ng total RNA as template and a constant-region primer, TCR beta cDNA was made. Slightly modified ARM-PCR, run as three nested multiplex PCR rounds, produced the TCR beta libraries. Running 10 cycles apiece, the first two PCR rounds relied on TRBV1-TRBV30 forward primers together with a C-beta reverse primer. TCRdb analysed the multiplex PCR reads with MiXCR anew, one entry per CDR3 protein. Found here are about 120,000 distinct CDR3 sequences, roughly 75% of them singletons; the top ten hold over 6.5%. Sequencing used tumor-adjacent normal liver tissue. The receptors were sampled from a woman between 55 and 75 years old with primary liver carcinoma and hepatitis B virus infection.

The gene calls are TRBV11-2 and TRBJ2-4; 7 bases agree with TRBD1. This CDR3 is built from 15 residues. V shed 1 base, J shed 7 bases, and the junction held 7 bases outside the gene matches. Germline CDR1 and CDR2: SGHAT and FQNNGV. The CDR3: CASSLVGGRSNIQYF. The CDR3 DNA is TGTGCCAGCAGCTTAGTAGGGGGCAGAAGCAACATTCAGTACTTC. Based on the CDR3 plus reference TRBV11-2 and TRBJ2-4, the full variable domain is EAGVAQSPRYKIIEKRQSVAFWCNPISGHATLYWYQQILGQGPKLLIQFQNNGVVDDSQLPKDRFSAERLKGVDSTLKIQPAKLEDSAVYLCASSLVGGRSNIQYFGAGTRLSVL.

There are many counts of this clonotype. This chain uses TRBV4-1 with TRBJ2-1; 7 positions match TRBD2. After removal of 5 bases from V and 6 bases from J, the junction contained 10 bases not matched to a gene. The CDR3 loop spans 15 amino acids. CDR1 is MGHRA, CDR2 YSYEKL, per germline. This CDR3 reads CASSYLAVPSNEQFF. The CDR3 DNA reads TGCGCCAGCAGCTACCTAGCGGTACCTAGCAATGAGCAGTTCTTC.

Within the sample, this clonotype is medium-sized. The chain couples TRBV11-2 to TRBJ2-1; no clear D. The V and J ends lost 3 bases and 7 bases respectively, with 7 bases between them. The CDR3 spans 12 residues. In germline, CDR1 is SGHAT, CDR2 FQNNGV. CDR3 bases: TGTGCCAGCAGCTTCGATAGGAATGAGCAGTTCTTC. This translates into CASSFDRNEQFF.

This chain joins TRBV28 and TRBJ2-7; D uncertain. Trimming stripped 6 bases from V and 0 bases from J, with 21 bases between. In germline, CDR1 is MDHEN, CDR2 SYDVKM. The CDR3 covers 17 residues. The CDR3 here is CASSLPLDGWYSYEQYF. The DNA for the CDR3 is TGTGCCAGCAGCCTCCCTTTGGACGGATGGTACTCCTACGAGCAGTACTTC. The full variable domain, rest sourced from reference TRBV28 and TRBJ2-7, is DVKVTQSSRYLVKRTGEKVFLECVQDMDHENMFWYRQDPGLGLRLIYFSYDVKMKEKGDIPEGYSVSREKKERFSLILESASTNQTSMYLCASSLPLDGWYSYEQYFGPGTRLTVT.

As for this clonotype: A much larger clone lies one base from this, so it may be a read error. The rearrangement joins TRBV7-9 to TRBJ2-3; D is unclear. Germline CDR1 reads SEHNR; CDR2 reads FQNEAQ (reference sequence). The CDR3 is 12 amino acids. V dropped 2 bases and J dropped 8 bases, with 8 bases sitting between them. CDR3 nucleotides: TGTGCCAGCAGCTTAAACTCTGTTACGCAGTATTTT. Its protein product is CASSLNSVTQYF.

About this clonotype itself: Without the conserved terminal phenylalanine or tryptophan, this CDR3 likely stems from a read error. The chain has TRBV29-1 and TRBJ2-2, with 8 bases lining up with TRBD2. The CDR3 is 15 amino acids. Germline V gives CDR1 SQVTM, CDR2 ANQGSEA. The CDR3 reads CSVRGPAGVAGKLFL. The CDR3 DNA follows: TGCAGCGTCCGCGGGCCAGCGGGAGTGGCCGGGAAGCTGTTTCTT.

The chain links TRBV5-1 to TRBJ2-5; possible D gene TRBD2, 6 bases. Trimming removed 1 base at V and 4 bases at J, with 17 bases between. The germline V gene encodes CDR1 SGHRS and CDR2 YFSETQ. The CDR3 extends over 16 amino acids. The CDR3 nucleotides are TGCGCCAGCAGCTTGAATCCTCAGGGACTGGCAGAGACCCAGTACTTC. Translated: CASSLNPQGLAETQYF.

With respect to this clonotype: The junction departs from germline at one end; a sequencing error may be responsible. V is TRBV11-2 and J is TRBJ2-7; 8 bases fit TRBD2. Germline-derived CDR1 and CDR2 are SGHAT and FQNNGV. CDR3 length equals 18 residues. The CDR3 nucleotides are TGTGTCAGCAGCTTAGATTGGGTCAGTCTAGCGGGTCCCCACGAGCAGAACTTC. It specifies CVSSLDWVSLAGPHEQNF.

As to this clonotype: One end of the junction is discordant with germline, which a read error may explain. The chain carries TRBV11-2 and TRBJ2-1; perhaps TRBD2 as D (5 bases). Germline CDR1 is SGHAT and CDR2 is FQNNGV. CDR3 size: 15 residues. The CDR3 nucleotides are TGTGCTAGCAGCTTAGAAGTGGGAGAGGTCAATGAGCAGTTCTTC. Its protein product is CASSLEVGEVNEQFF.

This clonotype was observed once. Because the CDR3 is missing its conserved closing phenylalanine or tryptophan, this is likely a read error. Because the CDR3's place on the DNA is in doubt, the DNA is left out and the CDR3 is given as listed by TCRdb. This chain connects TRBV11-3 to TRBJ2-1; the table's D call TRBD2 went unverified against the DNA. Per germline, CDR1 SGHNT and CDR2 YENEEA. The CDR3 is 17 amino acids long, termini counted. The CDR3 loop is CASSFHVLAGGPNEQSY.

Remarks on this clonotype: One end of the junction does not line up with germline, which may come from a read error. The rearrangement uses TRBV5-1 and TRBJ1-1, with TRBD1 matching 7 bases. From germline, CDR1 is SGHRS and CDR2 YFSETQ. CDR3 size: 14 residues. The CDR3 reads CASNLGTANTEAFF. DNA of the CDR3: TGCGCCAGCAACTTGGGGACAGCTAACACTGAAGCTTTCTTT.

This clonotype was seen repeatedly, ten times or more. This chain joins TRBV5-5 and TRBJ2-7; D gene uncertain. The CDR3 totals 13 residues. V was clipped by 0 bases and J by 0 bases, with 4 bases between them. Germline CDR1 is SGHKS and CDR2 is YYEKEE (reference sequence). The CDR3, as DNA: TGTGCCAGCAGCTTGGGGGTCTCCTACGAGCAGTACTTC. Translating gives CASSLGVSYEQYF.

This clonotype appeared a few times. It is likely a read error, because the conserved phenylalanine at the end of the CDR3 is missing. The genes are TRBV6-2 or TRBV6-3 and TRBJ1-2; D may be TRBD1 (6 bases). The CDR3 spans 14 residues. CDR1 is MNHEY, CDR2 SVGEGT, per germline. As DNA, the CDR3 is TGTGTCAGCAGTTATGGCAGGGGTAACTATGGCTACACCCTC. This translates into CVSSYGRGNYGYTL.

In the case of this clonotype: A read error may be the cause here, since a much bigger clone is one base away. CDR3 amino acids: CASSLKSEHCYTF. The DNA of the CDR3 is TGTGCCAGCAGCTTAAAGTCAGAACATTGCTACACCTTC. The chain employs TRBV7-9 and TRBJ1-2; D is undetermined. Germline V CDR1 and CDR2: SEHNR, FQNEAQ (reference sequence). The CDR3 length is 13 residues. With 2 bases removed from V and 9 bases from J, the gap between germline ends came to 13 bases.